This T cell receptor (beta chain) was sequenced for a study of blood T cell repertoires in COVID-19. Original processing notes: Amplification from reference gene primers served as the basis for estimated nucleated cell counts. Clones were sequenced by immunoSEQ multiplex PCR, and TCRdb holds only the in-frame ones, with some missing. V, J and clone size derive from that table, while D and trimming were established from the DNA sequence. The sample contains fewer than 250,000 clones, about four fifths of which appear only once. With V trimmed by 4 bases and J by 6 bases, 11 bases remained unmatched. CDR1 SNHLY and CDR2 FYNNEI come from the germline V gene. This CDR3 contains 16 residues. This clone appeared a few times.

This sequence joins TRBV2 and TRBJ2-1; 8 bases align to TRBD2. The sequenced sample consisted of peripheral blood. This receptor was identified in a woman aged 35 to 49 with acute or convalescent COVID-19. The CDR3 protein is CASSGPTSENLNEQFF. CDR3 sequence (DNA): TGTGCCAGCAGTGGCCCGACTAGCGAGAACCTCAATGAGCAGTTCTTC.